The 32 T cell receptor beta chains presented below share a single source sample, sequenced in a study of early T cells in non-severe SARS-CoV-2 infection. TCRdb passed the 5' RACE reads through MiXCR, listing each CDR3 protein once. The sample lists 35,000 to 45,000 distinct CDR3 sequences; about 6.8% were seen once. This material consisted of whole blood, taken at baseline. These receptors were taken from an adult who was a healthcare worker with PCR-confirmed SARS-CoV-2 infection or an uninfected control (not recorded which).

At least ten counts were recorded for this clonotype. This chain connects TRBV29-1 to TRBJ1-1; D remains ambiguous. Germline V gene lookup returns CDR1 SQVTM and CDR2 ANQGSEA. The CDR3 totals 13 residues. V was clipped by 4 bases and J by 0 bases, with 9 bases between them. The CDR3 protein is CSVVEHMNTEAFF. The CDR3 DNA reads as TGCAGCGTTGTTGAACATATGAACACTGAAGCTTTCTTT.

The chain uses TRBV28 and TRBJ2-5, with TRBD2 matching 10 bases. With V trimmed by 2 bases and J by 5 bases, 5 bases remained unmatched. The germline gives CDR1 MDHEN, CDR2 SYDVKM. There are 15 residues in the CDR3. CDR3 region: CASSLLAGVEETQYF. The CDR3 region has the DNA TGTGCCAGCAGTTTACTAGCGGGAGTCGAGGAGACCCAGTACTTC.

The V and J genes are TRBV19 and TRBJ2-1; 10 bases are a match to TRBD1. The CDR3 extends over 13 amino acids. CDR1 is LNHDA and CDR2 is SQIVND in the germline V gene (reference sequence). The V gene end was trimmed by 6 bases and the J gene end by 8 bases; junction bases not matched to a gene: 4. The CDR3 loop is CASRRDRGHEQFF. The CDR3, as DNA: TGTGCCAGTAGGCGGGACAGGGGCCATGAGCAGTTCTTC.

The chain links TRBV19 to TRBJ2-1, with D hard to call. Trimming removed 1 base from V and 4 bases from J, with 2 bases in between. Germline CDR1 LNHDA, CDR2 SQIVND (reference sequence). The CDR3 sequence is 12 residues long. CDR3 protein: CASSIGYNEQFF. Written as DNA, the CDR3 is TGTGCCAGTAGTATAGGGTACAATGAGCAGTTCTTC.

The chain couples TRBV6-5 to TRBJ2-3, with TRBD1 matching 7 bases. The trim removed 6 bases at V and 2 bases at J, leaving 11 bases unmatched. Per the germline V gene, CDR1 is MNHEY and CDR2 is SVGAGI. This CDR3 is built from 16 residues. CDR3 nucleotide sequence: TGTGCCAGCAGGCGCGGAGGACAGGTTGTCACAGATACGCAGTATTTT. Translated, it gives CASRRGGQVVTDTQYF.

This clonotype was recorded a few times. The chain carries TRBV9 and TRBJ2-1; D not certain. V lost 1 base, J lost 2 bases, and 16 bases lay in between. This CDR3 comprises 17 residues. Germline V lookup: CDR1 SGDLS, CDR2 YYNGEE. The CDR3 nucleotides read TGTGCCAGCAGCGTAACGACTCTTGGGCGCGCCTACAATGAGCAGTTCTTC. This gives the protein CASSVTTLGRAYNEQFF.

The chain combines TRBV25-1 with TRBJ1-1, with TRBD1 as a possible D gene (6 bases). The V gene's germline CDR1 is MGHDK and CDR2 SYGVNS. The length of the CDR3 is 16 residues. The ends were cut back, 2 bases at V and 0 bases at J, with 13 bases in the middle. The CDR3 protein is CASSEEHRAVNTEAFF. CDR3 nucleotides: TGTGCCAGCAGTGAAGAGCACAGGGCCGTGAACACTGAAGCTTTCTTT.

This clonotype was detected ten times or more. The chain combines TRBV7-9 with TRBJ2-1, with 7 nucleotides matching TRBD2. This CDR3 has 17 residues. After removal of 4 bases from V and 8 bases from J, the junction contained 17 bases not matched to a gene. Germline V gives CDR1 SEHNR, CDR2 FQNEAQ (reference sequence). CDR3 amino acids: CASSSSSFGGSEDEQFF. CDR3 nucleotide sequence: TGTGCCAGCAGCTCCTCCAGTTTCGGCGGGAGCGAGGATGAGCAGTTCTTC.

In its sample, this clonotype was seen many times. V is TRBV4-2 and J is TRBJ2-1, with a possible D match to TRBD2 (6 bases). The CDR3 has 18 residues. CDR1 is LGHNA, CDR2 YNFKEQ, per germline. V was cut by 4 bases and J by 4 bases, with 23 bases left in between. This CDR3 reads CASSRYTGTFTDYNEQFF. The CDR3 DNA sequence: TGTGCCAGCAGCCGATACACGGGGACTTTTACGGATTACAATGAGCAGTTCTTC.

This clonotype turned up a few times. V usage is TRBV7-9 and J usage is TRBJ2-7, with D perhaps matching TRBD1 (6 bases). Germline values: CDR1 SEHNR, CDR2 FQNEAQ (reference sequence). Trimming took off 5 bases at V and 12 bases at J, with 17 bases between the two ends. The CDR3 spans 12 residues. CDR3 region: CASSLLTGRWYF. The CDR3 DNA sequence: TGTGCCAGCAGCCTCTTGACAGGACGTTGGTACTTC. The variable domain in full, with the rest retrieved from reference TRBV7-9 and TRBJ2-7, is DTGVSQNPRHKITKRGQNVTFRCDPISEHNRLYWYRQTLGQGPEFLTYFQNEAQLEKSRLLSDRFSAERPKGSFSTLEIQRTEQGDSAMYLCASSLLTGRWYFGPGTRLTVT.

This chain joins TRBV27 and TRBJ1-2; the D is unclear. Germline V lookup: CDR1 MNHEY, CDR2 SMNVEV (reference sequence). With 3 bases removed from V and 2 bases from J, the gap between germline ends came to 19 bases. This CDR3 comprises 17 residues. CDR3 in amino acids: CASSLRRPGTTNYGYTF. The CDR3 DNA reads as TGTGCCAGCAGTTTGAGGAGGCCAGGCACTACCAACTATGGCTACACCTTC.

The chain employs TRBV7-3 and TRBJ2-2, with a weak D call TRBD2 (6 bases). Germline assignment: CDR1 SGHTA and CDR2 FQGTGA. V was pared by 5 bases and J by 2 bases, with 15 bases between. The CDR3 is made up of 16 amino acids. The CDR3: CASSRGGQGNTGELFF. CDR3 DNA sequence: TGTGCCAGCAGCAGAGGAGGGCAAGGCAACACCGGGGAGCTGTTTTTT.

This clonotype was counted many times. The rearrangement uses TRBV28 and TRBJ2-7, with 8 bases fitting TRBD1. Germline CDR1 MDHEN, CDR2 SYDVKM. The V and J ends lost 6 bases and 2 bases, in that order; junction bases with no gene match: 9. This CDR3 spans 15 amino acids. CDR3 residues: CASSPLDRGAYEQYF. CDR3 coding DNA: TGTGCCAGCAGCCCCCTAGACAGGGGCGCCTACGAGCAGTACTTC.

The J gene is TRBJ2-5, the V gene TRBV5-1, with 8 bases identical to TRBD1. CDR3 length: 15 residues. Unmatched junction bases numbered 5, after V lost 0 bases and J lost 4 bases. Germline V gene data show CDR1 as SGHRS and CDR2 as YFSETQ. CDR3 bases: TGCGCCAGCAGCTTGGCGGGACAGGCGGGAGAGACCCAGTACTTC. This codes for CASSLAGQAGETQYF.

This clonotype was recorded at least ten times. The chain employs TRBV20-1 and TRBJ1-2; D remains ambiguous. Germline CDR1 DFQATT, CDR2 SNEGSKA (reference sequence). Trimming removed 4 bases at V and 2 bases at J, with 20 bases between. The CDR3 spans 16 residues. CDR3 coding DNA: TGCAGTGCTAATAAGCAACTAGGCTCTGCAAACTATGGCTACACCTTC. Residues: CSANKQLGSANYGYTF.

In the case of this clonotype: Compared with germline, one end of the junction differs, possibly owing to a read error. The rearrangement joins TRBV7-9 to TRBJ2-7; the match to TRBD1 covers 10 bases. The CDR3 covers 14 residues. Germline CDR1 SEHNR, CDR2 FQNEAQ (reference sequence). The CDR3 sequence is CVSSARDRGYEQYF. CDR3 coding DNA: TGTGTCAGCAGCGCCCGGGACAGGGGCTACGAGCAGTACTTC.

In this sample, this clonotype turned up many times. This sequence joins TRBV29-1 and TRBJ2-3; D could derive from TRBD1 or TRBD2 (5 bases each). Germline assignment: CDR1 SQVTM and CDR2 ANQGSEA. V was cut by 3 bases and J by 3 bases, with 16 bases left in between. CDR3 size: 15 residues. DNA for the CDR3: TGCAGCGTTGAGGGGACGCTCGAGCGGACAGATACGCAGTATTTT. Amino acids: CSVEGTLERTDTQYF.

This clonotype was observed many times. The CDR3 protein is CASSEGRNTIYF. Here the CDR3 DNA reads TGCGCCAGCAGCGAAGGCCGGAACACCATATATTTT. V usage is TRBV4-1 and J usage is TRBJ1-3; no firm D call. The V end was cut by 5 bases, the J end by 7 bases, with 9 bases between. The CDR3 has 12 residues. Germline values: CDR1 MGHRA, CDR2 YSYEKL.

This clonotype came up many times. DNA for the CDR3: TGTGCCAGCCTTACCCACCCGGGGGGAGCCACTGAAGCTTTCTTT. Translation: CASLTHPGGATEAFF. This rearrangement joins TRBV7-9 to TRBJ1-1; maybe TRBD1 (5 bases). Trimming pared 8 bases from V and 4 bases from J, leaving 20 bases between. This CDR3 is built from 15 residues. From germline, CDR1 is SEHNR and CDR2 FQNEAQ (reference sequence).

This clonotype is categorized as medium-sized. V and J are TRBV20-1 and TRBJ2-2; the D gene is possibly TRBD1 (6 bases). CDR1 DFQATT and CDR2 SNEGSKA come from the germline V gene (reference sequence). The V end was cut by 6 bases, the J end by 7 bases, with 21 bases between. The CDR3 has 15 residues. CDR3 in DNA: TGCAGTGCCCTGCACTGGACAGTGCGAAACGGGGAGCTGTTTTTT. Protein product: CSALHWTVRNGELFF.

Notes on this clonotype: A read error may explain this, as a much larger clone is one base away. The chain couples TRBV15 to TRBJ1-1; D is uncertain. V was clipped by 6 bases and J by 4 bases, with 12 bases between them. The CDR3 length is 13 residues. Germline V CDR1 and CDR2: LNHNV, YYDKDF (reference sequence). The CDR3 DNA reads TGTGCCACCAGGTCGGTCTCGGGCACTGAAGCTTTCTTT. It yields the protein CATRSVSGTEAFF.

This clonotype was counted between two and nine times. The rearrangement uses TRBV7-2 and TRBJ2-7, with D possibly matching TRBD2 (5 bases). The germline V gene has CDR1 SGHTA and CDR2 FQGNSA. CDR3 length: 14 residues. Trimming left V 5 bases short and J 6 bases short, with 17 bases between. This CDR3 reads CASSPSPWGGEQYF. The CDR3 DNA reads TGTGCCAGCAGCCCTAGCCCGTGGGGTGGCGAGCAGTACTTC.

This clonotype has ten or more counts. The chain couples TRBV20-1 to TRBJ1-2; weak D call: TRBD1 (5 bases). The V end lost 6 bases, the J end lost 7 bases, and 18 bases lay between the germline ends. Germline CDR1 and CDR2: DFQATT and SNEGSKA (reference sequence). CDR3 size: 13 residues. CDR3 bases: TGCAGTGCGAACCCGGGACCGCTGTTTGGCTACACCTTC. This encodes CSANPGPLFGYTF.

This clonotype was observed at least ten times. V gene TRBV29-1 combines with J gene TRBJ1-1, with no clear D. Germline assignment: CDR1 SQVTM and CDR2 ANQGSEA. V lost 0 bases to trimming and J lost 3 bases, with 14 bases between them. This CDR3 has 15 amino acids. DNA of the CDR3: TGCAGCGTTGAAGACGGGGTACGCGGGGACACTGAAGCTTTCTTT. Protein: CSVEDGVRGDTEAFF.

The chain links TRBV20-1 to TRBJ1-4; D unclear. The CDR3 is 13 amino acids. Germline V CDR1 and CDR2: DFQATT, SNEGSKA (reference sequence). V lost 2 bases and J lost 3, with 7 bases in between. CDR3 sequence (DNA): TGCAGTGCTAGATACGGCTCTAATGAAAAACTGTTTTTT. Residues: CSARYGSNEKLFF.

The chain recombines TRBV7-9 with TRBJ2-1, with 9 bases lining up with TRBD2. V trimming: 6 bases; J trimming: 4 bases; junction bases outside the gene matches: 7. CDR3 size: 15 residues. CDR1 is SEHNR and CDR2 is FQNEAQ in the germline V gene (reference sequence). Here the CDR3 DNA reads TGTGCCAGCAGTTTTAGCGGGAGAGGGTACAATGAGCAGTTCTTC. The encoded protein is CASSFSGRGYNEQFF. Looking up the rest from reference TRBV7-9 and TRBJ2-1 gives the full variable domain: DTGVSQNPRHKITKRGQNVTFRCDPISEHNRLYWYRQTLGQGPEFLTYFQNEAQLEKSRLLSDRFSAERPKGSFSTLEIQRTEQGDSAMYLCASSFSGRGYNEQFFGPGTRLTVL.

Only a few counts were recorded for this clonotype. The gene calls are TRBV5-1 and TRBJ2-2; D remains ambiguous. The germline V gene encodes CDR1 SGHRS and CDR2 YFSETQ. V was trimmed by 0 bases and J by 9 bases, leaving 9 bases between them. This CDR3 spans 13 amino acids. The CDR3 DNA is TGCGCCAGCAGCTTGGACGAGGCCCGGGAGCTGTTTTTT. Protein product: CASSLDEARELFF.

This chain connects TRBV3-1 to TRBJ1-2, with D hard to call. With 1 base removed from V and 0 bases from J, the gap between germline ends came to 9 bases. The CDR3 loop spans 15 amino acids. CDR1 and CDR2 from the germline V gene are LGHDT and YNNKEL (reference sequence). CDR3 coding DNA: TGTGCCAGCAGCCAAGGAGGGAAAGCTAACTATGGCTACACCTTC. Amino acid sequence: CASSQGGKANYGYTF. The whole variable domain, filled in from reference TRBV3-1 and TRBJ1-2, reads DTAVSQTPKYLVTQMGNDKSIKCEQNLGHDTMYWYKQDSKKFLKIMFSYNNKELIINETVPNRFSPKSPDKAHLNLHINSLELGDSAVYFCASSQGGKANYGYTFGSGTRLTVV.

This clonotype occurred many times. The CDR3 protein is CSARGRRGNQPQHF. The DNA of the CDR3 is TGCAGTGCTAGGGGACGAAGGGGTAATCAGCCCCAGCATTTT. J is TRBJ1-5 and V is TRBV20-1; a weak D match, TRBD1 (5 bases). Germline CDR1 and CDR2: DFQATT and SNEGSKA (reference sequence). This CDR3 comprises 14 residues. The ends were cut back, 3 bases at V and 4 bases at J, with 13 bases in the middle.

This CDR3 reads CASSPGDGNSNQPQHF. The CDR3, as DNA: TGTGCCAGCTCACCGGGGGACGGTAATAGCAATCAGCCCCAGCATTTT. The J gene is TRBJ1-5, the V gene TRBV18; TRBD1 is a possible D gene (5 bases). The CDR3 has 16 residues. Per germline, CDR1 KGHSH and CDR2 LQKENI. V gave up 3 bases and J gave up 0 bases, with 12 bases separating them.

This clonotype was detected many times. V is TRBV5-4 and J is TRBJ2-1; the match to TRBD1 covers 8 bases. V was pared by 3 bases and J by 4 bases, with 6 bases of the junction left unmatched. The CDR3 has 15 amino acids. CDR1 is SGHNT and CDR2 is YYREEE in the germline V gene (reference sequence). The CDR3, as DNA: TGTGCCAGCAGCTCCGGGACAGGACGATACAATGAGCAGTTCTTC. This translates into CASSSGTGRYNEQFF.

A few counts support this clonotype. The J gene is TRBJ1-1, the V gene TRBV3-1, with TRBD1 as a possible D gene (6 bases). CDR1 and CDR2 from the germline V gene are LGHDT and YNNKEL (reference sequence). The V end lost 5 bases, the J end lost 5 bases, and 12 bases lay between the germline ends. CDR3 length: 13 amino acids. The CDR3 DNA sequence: TGTGCCAGCAGCTCCCAGGGGTTGACTGAAGCTTTCTTT. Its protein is CASSSQGLTEAFF.